This T cell receptor (beta chain) was recorded in a study of T cells after yellow fever vaccination. With regard to this clonotype: Its antigen is not known.

Study-level findings and limits: Abundant clonotypes from the bulk population could contaminate FACS-sorted repertoires.

TCRdb independently ran MiXCR on the 5' RACE reads; one entry per CDR3 protein. Among some 99,000 distinct CDR3 sequences listed, around 5.8% were seen once. Germline CDR1 reads MNHNY; CDR2 reads SVGAGI (reference sequence). The V gene end was trimmed by 6 bases and the J gene end by 4 bases; junction bases not matched to a gene: 12. The CDR3 covers 16 residues. The sample here was CD8+ T cells sorted from PBMCs, taken 10 days after the yellow fever booster vaccination. The TCR was taken from a man younger than 35 who received the YFV17D yellow fever vaccine. The chain is built from TRBV6-6 and TRBJ2-3; TRBD2 agrees at 8 bases. The CDR3 loop is CASSRTVGGGSDTQYF. In DNA, the CDR3 is TGTGCCAGCAGCCGCACGGTCGGGGGGGGATCAGATACGCAGTATTTT.